This TCR beta chain was obtained from a study of blood T cell repertoires in COVID-19. In the study overall: PBMCs, B-cell-depleted T cells, or T cells were the source of the cDNA or gDNA that made up the material.

Germline CDR1 is SGHRS and CDR2 is YFSETQ. J lost 4 bases, V lost 9 bases, and 12 bases had no gene match. The CDR3 has 14 amino acids. Original analysis: Estimation of nucleated cell counts relied on the amplification of reference gene primers. Sequencing used immunoSEQ multiplex PCR; TCRdb keeps in-frame clones, though not all of them. V and J calls and clone size come straight from that table; D and trimming were deduced from the DNA. Counted here are 25,000 to 35,000 clones, approximately 91% occurring once; the ten biggest clones make up roughly 7.9%. Seattle's cohort entered during active infection and was followed longitudinally.

This chain uses TRBV5-1 with TRBJ1-1; 7 bases line up with TRBD1. The sequencing sample was made of peripheral blood. This receptor was obtained from a man aged 55 to 70 with COVID-19, enrolled during active disease. CDR3 nucleotides: TGCGCCACTACCGGGACAGCAGGTTCCACTGAAGCTTTCTTT. This gives the protein CATTGTAGSTEAFF.